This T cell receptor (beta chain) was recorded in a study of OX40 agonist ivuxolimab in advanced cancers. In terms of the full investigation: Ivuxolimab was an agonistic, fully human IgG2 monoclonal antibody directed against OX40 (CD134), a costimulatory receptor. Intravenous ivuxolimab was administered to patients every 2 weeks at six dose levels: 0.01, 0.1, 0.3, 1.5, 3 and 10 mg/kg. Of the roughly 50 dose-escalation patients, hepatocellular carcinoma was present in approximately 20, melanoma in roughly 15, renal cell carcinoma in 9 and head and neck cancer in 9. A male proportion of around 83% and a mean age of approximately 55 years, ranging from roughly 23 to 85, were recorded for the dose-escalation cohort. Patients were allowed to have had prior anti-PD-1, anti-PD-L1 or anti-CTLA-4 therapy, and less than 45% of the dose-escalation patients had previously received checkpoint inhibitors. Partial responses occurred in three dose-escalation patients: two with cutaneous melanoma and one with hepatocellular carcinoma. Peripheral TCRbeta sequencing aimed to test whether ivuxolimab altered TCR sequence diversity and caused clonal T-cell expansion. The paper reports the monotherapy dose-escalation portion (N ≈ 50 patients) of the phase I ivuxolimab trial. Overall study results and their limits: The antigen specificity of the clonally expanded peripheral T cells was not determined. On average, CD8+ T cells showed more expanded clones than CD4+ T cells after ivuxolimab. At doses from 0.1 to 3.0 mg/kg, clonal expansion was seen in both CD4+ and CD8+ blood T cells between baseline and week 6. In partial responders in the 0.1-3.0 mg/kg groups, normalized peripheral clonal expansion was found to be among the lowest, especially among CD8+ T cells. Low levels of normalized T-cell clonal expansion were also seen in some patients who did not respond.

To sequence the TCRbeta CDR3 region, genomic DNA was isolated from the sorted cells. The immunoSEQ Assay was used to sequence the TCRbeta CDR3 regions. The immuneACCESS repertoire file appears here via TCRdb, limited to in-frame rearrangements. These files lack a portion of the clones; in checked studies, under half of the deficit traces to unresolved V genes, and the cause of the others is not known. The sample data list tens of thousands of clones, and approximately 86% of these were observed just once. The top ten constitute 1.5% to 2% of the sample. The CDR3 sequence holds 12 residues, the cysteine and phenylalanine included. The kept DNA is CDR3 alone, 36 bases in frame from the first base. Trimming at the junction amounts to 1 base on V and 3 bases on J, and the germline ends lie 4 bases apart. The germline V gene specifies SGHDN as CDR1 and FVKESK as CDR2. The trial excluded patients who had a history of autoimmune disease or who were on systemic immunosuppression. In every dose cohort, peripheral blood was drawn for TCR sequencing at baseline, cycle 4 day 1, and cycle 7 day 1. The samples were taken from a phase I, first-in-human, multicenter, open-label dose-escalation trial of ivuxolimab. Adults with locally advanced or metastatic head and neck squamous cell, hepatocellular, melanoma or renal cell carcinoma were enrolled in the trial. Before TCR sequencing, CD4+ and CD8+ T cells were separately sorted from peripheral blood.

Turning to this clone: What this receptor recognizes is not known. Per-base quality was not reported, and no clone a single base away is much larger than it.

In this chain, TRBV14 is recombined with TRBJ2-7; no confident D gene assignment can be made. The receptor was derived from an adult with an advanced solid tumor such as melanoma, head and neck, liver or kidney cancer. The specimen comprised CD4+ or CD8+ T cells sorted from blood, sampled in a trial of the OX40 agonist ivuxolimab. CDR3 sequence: CASSQGLYEQYF. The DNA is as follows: TGTGCCAGCAGCCAAGGACTCTACGAGCAGTACTTC.